Listed here are 18 T cell receptor beta chains from one sample, sequenced in a study of blood T cell repertoires in COVID-19. Generated by immunoSEQ multiplex PCR, the TCRdb table keeps only in-frame clones and is missing some. The sample contains about 150,000 clones, approximately 86% of which appear only once. Material for sequencing was peripheral blood. The receptors shown here come from a man aged 60-69 years with COVID-19, enrolled during active disease.

This rearrangement joins TRBV11-2 to TRBJ2-7; D is perhaps TRBD2 (6 bases). CDR3 size: 13 residues. Trimming cost V 5 bases and J 6 bases, with 14 bases left between them. Germline V lookup: CDR1 SGHAT, CDR2 FQNNGV. This CDR3 is CASSPGTAGEQYF. In nucleotides, the CDR3 is TGTGCCAGCAGCCCAGGGACTGCCGGCGAGCAGTACTTC.

The J gene is TRBJ1-2, the V gene TRBV9, with 8 positions matching TRBD1. Germline V CDR1 and CDR2: SGDLS, YYNGEE. V trimming: 2 bases; J trimming: 6 bases; junction bases outside the gene matches: 6. This CDR3 region has 14 residues. The CDR3 DNA reads as TGTGCCAGCAGCGTTTTCGGACAGGGCGATGGCTACACCTTC. Amino acid sequence: CASSVFGQGDGYTF.

The rearrangement uses TRBV7-9 and TRBJ2-2, with D perhaps TRBD1 (5 bases). V dropped 2 bases and J dropped 3 bases, with 10 bases sitting between them. The germline gives CDR1 SEHNR, CDR2 FQNEAQ (reference sequence). CDR3 length: 15 amino acids. DNA of the CDR3: TGTGCCAGCAGCTTATACGCAGGGTACACCGGGGAGCTGTTTTTT. Translating it yields CASSLYAGYTGELFF.

The gene calls are TRBV19 and TRBJ1-1; a weak D match, TRBD1 (6 bases). The CDR3 spans 15 residues. Germline assignment: CDR1 LNHDA and CDR2 SQIVND (reference sequence). The ends were cut back, 9 bases at V and 3 bases at J, with 20 bases in the middle. CDR3 coding DNA: TGTGCCAGCTCACCCCACGACAGGACCTACACTGAAGCTTTCTTT. It encodes CASSPHDRTYTEAFF.

The rearrangement links TRBV4-1 to TRBJ2-7, with TRBD2 identical over 8 bases. Germline CDR1 reads MGHRA; CDR2 reads YSYEKL. The J segment lost 3 bases and the V segment lost 0 bases, leaving 7 bases of the junction unmatched. The CDR3 runs to 16 residues. The CDR3 DNA reads as TGCGCCAGCAGCCAAGAAGGGTCCAGCGGGAGCTACGAGCAGTACTTC. Translated: CASSQEGSSGSYEQYF.

The chain recombines TRBV4-3 with TRBJ1-6; 10 bases agree with TRBD1. With 0 bases clipped from V and 8 bases from J, the junction kept 13 bases outside the gene matches. Germline values: CDR1 LGHNA, CDR2 YSLEER. The CDR3 has 19 residues. The CDR3, as DNA: TGCGCCAGCAGCCAAGAAGGGCTCAGGGGACAGGGGTGGGATTCACCCCTCCACTTT. It is translated as CASSQEGLRGQGWDSPLHF.

This clone turned up a few times. The chain is built from TRBV6-5 and TRBJ2-2; 11 bases are shared with TRBD2. Looked up from germline, CDR1 is MNHEY and CDR2 is SVGAGI. V trimming: 2 bases; J trimming: 7 bases; junction bases outside the gene matches: 6. The CDR3 runs to 16 residues. DNA of the CDR3: TGTGCCAGCAGTTACGCTAGCGGGGGGCAGATCGGGGAGCTGTTTTTT. Translated, it gives CASSYASGGQIGELFF.

The gene calls are TRBV4-1 and TRBJ2-7; D remains ambiguous. The CDR3 has 14 residues. Germline V gene data show CDR1 as MGHRA and CDR2 as YSYEKL. Trimming left V 6 bases short and J 1 base short, with 13 bases between. The CDR3 DNA sequence: TGCGCCAGCAGTCAGGTCCGCCTTTCCTACGAGCAGTACTTC. Its translation is CASSQVRLSYEQYF.

This clone showed up just once. This chain links TRBV7-2 with TRBJ1-4; no clear D. Deletions cut 3 bases from V and 5 bases from J, with 7 bases between. The CDR3 loop spans 13 amino acids. Germline assignment: CDR1 SGHTA and CDR2 FQGNSA. The CDR3 DNA follows: TGTGCCAGCAGCTTCCGGAGCAATGAAAAACTGTTTTTT. Its translation is CASSFRSNEKLFF.

Note on this clone: Other nucleotide sequences in the sample specify the same CDR3. In DNA, the CDR3 is TGTGCCACCAGCAGAGATTTACAGACCAATCAGCCCCAGCATTTT. Amino acid sequence: CATSRDLQTNQPQHF. The chain couples TRBV15 to TRBJ1-5; no clear D gene. This CDR3 spans 15 amino acids. CDR1 and CDR2 from the germline V gene are LNHNV and YYDKDF (reference sequence). The V and J ends lost 0 bases and 3 bases respectively, with 9 bases between them. Full variable domain (remainder filled in from reference TRBV15 and TRBJ1-5): DAMVIQNPRYQVTQFGKPVTLSCSQTLNHNVMYWYQQKSSQAPKLLFHYYDKDFNNEADTPDNFQSRRPNTSFCFLDIRSPGLGDTAMYLCATSRDLQTNQPQHFGDGTRLSIL.

V is TRBV7-8 and J is TRBJ2-3; 8 bases align to TRBD2. This CDR3 has 16 residues. Germline loops: CDR1 SGHVS, CDR2 FQNEAQ. V was pared by 1 base and J by 0 bases, with 3 bases of the junction left unmatched. CDR3 DNA: TGTGCCAGCAGCTTAGGACTAGCGTTAAGCACAGATACGCAGTATTTT. Translated: CASSLGLALSTDTQYF.

V usage is TRBV25-1 and J usage is TRBJ1-2, with TRBD1 matching 7 bases. With V trimmed by 4 bases and J by 5 bases, 10 bases remained unmatched. The germline CDR1 and CDR2 sequences are MGHDK and SYGVNS. The CDR3 spans 15 residues. In DNA, the CDR3 is TGTGCCAGCAGTGGGCTCCGGGACAGCGGGTATGGCTACACCTTC. Its protein product is CASSGLRDSGYGYTF.

In its sample, this clone was seen once. This chain links TRBV30 with TRBJ2-7; TRBD2 aligns across 7 bases. Germline values: CDR1 GTSNPN, CDR2 SVGIG (reference sequence). The CDR3 sequence is 14 residues long. V shed 4 bases, J shed 0 bases, and the junction held 6 bases outside the gene matches. CDR3 in DNA: TGTGCCTGGACCGGGGCTAGCGGCTCCTACGAGCAGTACTTC. Its translation: CAWTGASGSYEQYF.

This clone appeared once. The gene calls are TRBV6-5 and TRBJ2-7, with D uncertain. CDR1 and CDR2 from the germline V gene are MNHEY and SVGAGI. The germline V and J ends were trimmed by 6 bases and 2 bases, with 8 bases remaining between them. There are 12 residues in the CDR3. This CDR3 is CASRMAPYEQYF. CDR3 nucleotide sequence: TGTGCCAGCAGGATGGCCCCCTACGAGCAGTACTTC.

The chain recombines TRBV6-5 with TRBJ1-1; the D gene is possibly TRBD1 (6 bases). This CDR3 spans 15 amino acids. V was shortened by 6 bases and J by 0 bases, with 14 bases between the two germline ends. The germline CDR1 and CDR2 sequences are MNHEY and SVGAGI. In DNA form, the CDR3 reads TGTGCCAGCAGGCGACAGGCCACCTTGAACACTGAAGCTTTCTTT. It specifies CASRRQATLNTEAFF.

The chain uses TRBV18 and TRBJ2-7, with D possibly TRBD1 on 5 matching bases. This CDR3 has 16 residues. Germline CDR1 KGHSH, CDR2 LQKENI. Trimming pared 0 bases from V and 2 bases from J, leaving 14 bases between. This CDR3 reads CASSPPTAGITYEQYF. In DNA, the CDR3 is TGTGCCAGCTCACCACCGACAGCTGGGATAACCTACGAGCAGTACTTC.

The DNA for the CDR3 is TGTGCCAGCAGCCAAGCGGACAGGGGCTATGGCTACACCTTC. Amino acid sequence: CASSQADRGYGYTF. The rearrangement joins TRBV4-2 to TRBJ1-2; TRBD1 aligns across 9 bases. The CDR3 has 14 residues. Unmatched junction bases numbered 1, after V lost 1 base and J lost 4 bases. The germline gives CDR1 LGHNA, CDR2 YNFKEQ.

The chain uses TRBV6-2 or TRBV6-3 and TRBJ1-2, with 9 nucleotides matching TRBD1. CDR1 is MNHEY, CDR2 SVGEGT, per germline. The ends lost 0 bases at V and 8 bases at J; junction bases unmatched: 16. CDR3 size: 18 residues. CDR3 in DNA: TGTGCCAGCAGTTACTCCGCCGGGAGGACAGGGGACGAATTCGGCTACACCTTC. It encodes CASSYSAGRTGDEFGYTF.